These 7 T cell receptor beta chains originate from one sample sequenced in a study of OX40 agonist ivuxolimab in advanced cancers. Clones were sequenced by immunoSEQ multiplex PCR, and TCRdb holds only the in-frame ones, with some missing. This table holds some 66,000 clones, around 86% found once. The sequenced sample was CD4+ or CD8+ T cells sorted from blood, obtained in a trial of the OX40 agonist ivuxolimab. The receptors were sampled from an adult with an advanced solid tumor such as melanoma, head and neck, liver or kidney cancer.

The chain couples TRBV5-1 to TRBJ2-2, with TRBD2 matching over 9 bases. The J segment lost 3 bases and the V segment lost 0 bases, leaving 6 bases of the junction unmatched. The CDR3 is made up of 17 amino acids. CDR1 and CDR2 (germline): SGHRS, YFSETQ. CDR3 sequence (DNA): TGCGCCAGCAGCTTGGAGCTAGCGGGGAGGGACACCGGGGAGCTGTTTTTT. This sequence encodes CASSLELAGRDTGELFF.

This clone has a single count. J is TRBJ2-7 and V is TRBV11-3; D gene unclear. Trimming cost V 8 bases and J 6 bases, with 11 bases left between them. CDR3 length: 11 amino acids. CDR1 and CDR2 (germline): SGHNT, YENEEA. The CDR3 sequence: CASGKESEQYF. CDR3 in DNA: TGTGCCAGCGGAAAAGAGTCCGAGCAGTACTTC.

The chain carries TRBV5-5 and TRBJ2-7; the match to TRBD2 covers 14 bases. In germline, CDR1 is SGHKS, CDR2 YYEKEE (reference sequence). V trimming: 2 bases; J trimming: 5 bases; junction bases outside the gene matches: 6. This CDR3 contains 16 residues. The CDR3 coding sequence is TGTGCCAGCAGCTTATCGTGGGGACTAGCGGGAGACGAGCAGTACTTC. The encoded protein is CASSLSWGLAGDEQYF.

The gene calls are TRBV14 and TRBJ1-2; 9 nucleotides match TRBD1. V lost 5 bases and J lost 4; bases outside the gene matches: 2. The CDR3 has 13 residues. The germline V gene encodes CDR1 SGHDN and CDR2 FVKESK. The CDR3 nucleotides are TGTGCCAGCAGCTGGACAGGGGCCTATGGCTACACCTTC. Protein sequence: CASSWTGAYGYTF.

The CDR3 spells CASSRGQGYGYTF. The CDR3 nucleotides read TGTGCCAGTAGTAGAGGACAGGGCTATGGCTACACCTTC. This chain connects TRBV19 to TRBJ1-2; 8 positions match TRBD1. This CDR3 contains 13 residues. The V segment lost 4 bases and the J segment 4 bases; nucleotides outside the gene matches: 2. CDR1 is LNHDA and CDR2 is SQIVND in the germline V gene (reference sequence). Based on the CDR3 plus reference TRBV19 and TRBJ1-2, the full variable domain is DGGITQSPKYLFRKEGQNVTLSCEQNLNHDAMYWYRQDPGQGLRLIYYSQIVNDFQKGDIAEGYSVSREKKESFPLTVTSAQKNPTAFYLCASSRGQGYGYTFGSGTRLTVV.

V is TRBV28 and J is TRBJ2-3; D is possibly TRBD2 (5 bases). The CDR3 totals 16 residues. Trimming pared 11 bases from V and 1 base from J, leaving 22 bases between. The germline V gene has CDR1 MDHEN and CDR2 SYDVKM. The CDR3, as DNA: TGTGCCGACGACCGGGAACAGACGCCTGGCACAGATACGCAGTATTTT. This codes for CADDREQTPGTDTQYF.

The V gene is TRBV7-2, the J gene TRBJ2-7, with D unclear. The CDR3 loop spans 14 amino acids. Trimming stripped 3 bases from V and 4 bases from J, with 13 bases between. Germline CDR1 is SGHTA and CDR2 is FQGNSA. The CDR3 DNA is TGTGCCAGCAGCTTTGAGCCCCTGCTTTACGAGCAGTACTTC. Encoded protein: CASSFEPLLYEQYF.